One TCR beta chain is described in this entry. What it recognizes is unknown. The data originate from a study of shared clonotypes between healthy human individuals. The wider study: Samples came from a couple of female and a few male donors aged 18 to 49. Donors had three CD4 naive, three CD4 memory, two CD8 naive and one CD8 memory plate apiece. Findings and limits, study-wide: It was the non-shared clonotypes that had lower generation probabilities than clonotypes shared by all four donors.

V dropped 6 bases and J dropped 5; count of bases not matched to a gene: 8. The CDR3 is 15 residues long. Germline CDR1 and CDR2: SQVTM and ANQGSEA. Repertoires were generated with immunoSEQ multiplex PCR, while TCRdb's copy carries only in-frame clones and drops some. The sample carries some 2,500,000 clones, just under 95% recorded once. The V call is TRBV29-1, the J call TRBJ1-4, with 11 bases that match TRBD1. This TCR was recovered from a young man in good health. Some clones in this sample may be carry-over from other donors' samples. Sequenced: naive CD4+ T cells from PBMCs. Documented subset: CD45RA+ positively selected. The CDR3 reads CSVGGTGGKNEKLFF. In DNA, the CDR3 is TGCAGCGTAGGGGGGACAGGGGGAAAAAATGAAAAACTGTTTTTT.